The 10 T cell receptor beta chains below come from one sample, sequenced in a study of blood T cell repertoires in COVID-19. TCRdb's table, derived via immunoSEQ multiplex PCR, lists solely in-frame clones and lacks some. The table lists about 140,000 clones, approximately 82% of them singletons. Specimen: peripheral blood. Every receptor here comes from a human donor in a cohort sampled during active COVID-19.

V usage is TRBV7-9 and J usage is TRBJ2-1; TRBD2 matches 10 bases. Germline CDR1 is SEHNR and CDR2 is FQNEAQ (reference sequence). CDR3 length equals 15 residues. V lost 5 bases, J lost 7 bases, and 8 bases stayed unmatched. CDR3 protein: CASSPSALAGNEQFF. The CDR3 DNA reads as TGTGCCAGCAGCCCCAGCGCACTAGCGGGGAATGAGCAGTTCTTC.

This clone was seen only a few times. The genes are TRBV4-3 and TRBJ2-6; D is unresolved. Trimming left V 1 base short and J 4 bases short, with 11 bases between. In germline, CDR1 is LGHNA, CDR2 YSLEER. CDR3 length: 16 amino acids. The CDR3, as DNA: TGCGCCAGCAGCCAAGTATCTGGAGCGGGGGCCAACGTCCTGACTTTC. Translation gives CASSQVSGAGANVLTF.

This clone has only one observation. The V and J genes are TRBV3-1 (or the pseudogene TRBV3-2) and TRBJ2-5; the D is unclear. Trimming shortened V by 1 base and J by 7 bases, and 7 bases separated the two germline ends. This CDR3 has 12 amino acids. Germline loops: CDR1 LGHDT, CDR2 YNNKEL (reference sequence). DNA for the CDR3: TGTGCCAGCAGCCAAGGATACGGGACCCAGTACTTC. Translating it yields CASSQGYGTQYF.

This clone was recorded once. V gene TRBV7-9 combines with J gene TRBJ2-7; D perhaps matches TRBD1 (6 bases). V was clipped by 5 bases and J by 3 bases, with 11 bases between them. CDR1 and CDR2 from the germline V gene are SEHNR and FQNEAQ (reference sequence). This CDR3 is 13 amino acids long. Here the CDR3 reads CASSGEGVYEQYF. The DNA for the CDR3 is TGTGCCAGCAGCGGCGAGGGGGTCTACGAGCAGTACTTC.

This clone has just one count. In DNA, the CDR3 is TGCAGTGCTAGAGATTCGGAGACCCAGTACTTC. It yields the protein CSARDSETQYF. The chain recombines TRBV20-1 with TRBJ2-5; D not resolved. The ends were cut back, 0 bases at V and 5 bases at J, with 4 bases in the middle. Germline V CDR1 and CDR2: DFQATT, SNEGSKA (reference sequence). The CDR3 contains 11 residues.

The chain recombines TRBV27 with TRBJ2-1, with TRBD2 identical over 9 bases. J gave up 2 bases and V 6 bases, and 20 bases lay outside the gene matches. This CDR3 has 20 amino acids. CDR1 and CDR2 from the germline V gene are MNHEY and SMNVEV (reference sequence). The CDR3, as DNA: TGTGCCAGCAGCTTAAGGCGTAGCGGGAGTCCTTATCTTACCTACAATGAGCAGTTCTTC. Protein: CASSLRRSGSPYLTYNEQFF.

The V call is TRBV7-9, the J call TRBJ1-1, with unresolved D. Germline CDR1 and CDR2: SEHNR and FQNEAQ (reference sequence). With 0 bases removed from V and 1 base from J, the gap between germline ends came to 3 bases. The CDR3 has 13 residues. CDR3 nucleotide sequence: TGTGCCAGCAGCTTAGCGAGGAACACTGAAGCTTTCTTT. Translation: CASSLARNTEAFF.

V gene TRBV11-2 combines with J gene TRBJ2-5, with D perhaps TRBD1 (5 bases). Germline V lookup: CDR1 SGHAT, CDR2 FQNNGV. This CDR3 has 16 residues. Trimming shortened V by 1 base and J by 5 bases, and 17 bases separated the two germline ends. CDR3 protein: CASSLAAGTGRETQYF. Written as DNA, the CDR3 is TGTGCCAGCAGCTTAGCGGCTGGAACAGGAAGGGAGACCCAGTACTTC. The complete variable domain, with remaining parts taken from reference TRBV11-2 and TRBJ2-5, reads EAGVAQSPRYKIIEKRQSVAFWCNPISGHATLYWYQQILGQGPKLLIQFQNNGVVDDSQLPKDRFSAERLKGVDSTLKIQPAKLEDSAVYLCASSLAAGTGRETQYFGPGTRLLVL.

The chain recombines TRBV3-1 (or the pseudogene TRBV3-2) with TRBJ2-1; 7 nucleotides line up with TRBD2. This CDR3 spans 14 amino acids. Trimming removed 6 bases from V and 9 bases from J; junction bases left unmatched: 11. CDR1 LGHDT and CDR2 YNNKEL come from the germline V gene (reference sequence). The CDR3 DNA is TGTGCCAGCAGTCATCATCAGCGGGACGGTGAGCAGTTCTTC. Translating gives CASSHHQRDGEQFF.

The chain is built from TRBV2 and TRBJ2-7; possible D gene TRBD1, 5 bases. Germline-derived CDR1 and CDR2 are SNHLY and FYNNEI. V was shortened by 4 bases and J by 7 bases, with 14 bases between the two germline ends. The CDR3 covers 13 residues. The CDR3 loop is CASSVGLGLEQYF. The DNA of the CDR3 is TGTGCCAGCAGTGTGGGTCTGGGGCTGGAGCAGTACTTC.